The T cell receptor (beta chain) under discussion was sequenced for a study of OX40 agonist ivuxolimab in advanced cancers. Study-wide context: The patients received agonistic anti-OX40 (CD134) antibody ivuxolimab. Partial responses were achieved by three patients, of whom one had hepatocellular carcinoma and two had cutaneous melanoma.

General study results and limits: Some nonresponders also had low normalized T-cell clonal expansion. CD4+ and CD8+ blood T cells expanded clonally by week 6 at 0.1 to 3.0 mg/kg.

As concerns this clone: The antigen is not known.

Sequenced by immunoSEQ multiplex PCR; TCRdb stores in-frame clones only, minus some. Of approximately 76,000 clones listed, about 93% are singletons. The CDR3 is 13 amino acids. From germline, CDR1 is SGDLS and CDR2 YYNGEE. Trimming stripped 0 bases from V and 8 bases from J, with 11 bases between. This sequence was found in an adult with an advanced solid tumor such as melanoma, head and neck, liver or kidney cancer. This chain connects TRBV9 to TRBJ1-2; D not resolved. This material consisted of CD4+ or CD8+ T cells sorted from blood, taken in a trial of the OX40 agonist ivuxolimab. In DNA, the CDR3 is TGTGCCAGCAGCGTAGGGCAGGCTAAAGGCTACACCTTC. Amino acid sequence: CASSVGQAKGYTF.